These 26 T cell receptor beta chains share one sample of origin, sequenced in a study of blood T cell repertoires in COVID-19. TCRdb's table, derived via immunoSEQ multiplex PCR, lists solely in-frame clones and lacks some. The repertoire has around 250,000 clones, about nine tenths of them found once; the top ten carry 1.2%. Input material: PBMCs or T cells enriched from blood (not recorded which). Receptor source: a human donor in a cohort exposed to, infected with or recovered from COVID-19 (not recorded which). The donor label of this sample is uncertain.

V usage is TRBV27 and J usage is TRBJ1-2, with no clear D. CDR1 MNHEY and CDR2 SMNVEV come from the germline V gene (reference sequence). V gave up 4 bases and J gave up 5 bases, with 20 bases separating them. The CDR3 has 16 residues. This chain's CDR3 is CASSSPLRGGDYGYTF. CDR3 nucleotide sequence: TGTGCCAGCAGTTCGCCCTTGAGAGGAGGAGATTATGGCTACACCTTC.

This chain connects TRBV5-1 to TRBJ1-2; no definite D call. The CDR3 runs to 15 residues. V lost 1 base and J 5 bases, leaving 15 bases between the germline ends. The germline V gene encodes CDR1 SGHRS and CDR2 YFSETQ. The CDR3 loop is CASSLPPFERYGYTF. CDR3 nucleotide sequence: TGCGCCAGCAGCTTGCCCCCGTTTGAGAGGTATGGCTACACCTTC.

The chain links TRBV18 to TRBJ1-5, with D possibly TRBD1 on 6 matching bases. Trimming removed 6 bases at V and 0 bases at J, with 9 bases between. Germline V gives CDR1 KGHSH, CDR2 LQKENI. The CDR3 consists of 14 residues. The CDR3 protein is CASSLDSSNQPQHF. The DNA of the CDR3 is TGTGCCAGCTCCTTGGACAGTAGCAATCAGCCCCAGCATTTT.

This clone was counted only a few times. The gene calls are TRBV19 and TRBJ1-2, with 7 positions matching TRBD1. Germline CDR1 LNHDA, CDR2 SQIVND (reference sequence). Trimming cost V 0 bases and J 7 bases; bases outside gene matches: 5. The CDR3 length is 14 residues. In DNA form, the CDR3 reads TGTGCCAGTAGTATAGATACAGGGGATCGTGGCTACACCTTC. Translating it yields CASSIDTGDRGYTF. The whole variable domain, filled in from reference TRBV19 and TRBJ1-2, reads DGGITQSPKYLFRKEGQNVTLSCEQNLNHDAMYWYRQDPGQGLRLIYYSQIVNDFQKGDIAEGYSVSREKKESFPLTVTSAQKNPTAFYLCASSIDTGDRGYTFGSGTRLTVV.

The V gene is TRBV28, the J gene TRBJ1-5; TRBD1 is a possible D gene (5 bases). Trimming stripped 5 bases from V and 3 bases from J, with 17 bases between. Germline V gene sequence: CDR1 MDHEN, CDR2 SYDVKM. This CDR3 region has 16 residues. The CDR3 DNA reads TGTGCCAGCAGTCTCAGGGTGTGGGCCGACAATCAGCCCCAGCATTTT. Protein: CASSLRVWADNQPQHF.

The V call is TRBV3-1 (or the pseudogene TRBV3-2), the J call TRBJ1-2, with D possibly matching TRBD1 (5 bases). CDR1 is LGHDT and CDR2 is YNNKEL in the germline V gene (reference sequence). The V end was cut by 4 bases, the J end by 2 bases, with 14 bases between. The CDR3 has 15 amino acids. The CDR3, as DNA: TGTGCCAGCAGCCCTGACAGTGCGAGGAACTATGGCTACACCTTC. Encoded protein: CASSPDSARNYGYTF.

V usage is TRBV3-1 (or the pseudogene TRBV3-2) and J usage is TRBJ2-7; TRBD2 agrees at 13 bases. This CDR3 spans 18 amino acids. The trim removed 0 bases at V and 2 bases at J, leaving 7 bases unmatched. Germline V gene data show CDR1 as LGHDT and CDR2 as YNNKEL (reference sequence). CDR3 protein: CASSQERTSGGSPYEQYF. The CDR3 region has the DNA TGTGCCAGCAGCCAAGAAAGGACTAGCGGGGGATCCCCCTACGAGCAGTACTTC.

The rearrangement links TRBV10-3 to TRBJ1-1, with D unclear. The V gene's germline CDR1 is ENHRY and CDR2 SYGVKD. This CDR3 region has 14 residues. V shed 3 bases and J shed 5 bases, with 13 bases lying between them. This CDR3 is CAISDLGEVTEAFF. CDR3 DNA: TGTGCCATCAGTGACCTCGGGGAGGTGACTGAAGCTTTCTTT.

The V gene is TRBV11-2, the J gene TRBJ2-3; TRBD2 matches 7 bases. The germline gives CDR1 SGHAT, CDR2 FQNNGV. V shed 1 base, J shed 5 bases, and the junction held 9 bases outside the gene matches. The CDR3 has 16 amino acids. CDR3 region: CASSLARGLVKDTQYF. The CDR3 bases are TGTGCCAGCAGCTTAGCCCGAGGACTAGTCAAAGATACGCAGTATTTT.

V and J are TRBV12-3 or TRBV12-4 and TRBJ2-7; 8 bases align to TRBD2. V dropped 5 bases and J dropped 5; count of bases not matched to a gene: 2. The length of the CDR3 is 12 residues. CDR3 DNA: TGTGCCAGCAGTCGGGGGGGCCACGAGCAGTACTTC. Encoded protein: CASSRGGHEQYF.

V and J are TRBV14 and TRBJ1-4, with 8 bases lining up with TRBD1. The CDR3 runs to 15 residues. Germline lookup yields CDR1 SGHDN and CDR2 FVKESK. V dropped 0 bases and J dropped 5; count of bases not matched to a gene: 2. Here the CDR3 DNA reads TGTGCCAGCAGCCAAGAAGGGACAGGAAATGAAAAACTGTTTTTT. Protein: CASSQEGTGNEKLFF.

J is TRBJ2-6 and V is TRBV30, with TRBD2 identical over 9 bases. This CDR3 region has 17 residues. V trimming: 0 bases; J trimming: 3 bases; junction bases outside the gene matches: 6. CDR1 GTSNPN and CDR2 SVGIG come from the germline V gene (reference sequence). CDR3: CAWSVLAGGLGANVLTF. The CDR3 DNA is TGTGCCTGGAGTGTACTGGCGGGGGGGCTTGGGGCCAACGTCCTGACTTTC.

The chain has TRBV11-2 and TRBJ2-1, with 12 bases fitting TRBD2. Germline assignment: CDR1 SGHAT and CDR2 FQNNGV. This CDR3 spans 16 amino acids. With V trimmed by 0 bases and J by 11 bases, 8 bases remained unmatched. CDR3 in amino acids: CASSLDRASGGAKQFF. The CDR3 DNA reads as TGTGCCAGCAGCTTAGATAGGGCTAGCGGGGGGGCCAAGCAGTTCTTC.

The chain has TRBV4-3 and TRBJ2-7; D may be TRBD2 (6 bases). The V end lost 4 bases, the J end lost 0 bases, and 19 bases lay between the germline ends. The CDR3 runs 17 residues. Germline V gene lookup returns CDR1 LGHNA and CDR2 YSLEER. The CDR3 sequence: CASSLCPGVRFSYEQYF. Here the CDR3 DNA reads TGCGCCAGCAGCCTTTGCCCGGGGGTACGATTCTCCTACGAGCAGTACTTC.

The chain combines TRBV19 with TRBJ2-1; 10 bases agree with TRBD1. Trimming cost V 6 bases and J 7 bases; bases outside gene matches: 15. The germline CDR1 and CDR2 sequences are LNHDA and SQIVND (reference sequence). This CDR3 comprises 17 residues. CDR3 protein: CASSITTGTGDVNEQFF. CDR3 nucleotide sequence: TGTGCCAGTAGCATAACAACCGGGACAGGGGATGTTAATGAGCAGTTCTTC.

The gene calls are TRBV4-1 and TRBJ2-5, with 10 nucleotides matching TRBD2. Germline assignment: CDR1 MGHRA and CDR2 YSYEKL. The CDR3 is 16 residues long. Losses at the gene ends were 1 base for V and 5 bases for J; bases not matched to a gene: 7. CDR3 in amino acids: CASSQGVAGGGETQYF. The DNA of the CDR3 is TGCGCCAGCAGCCAAGGGGTAGCGGGGGGAGGGGAGACCCAGTACTTC.

The CDR3: CASSSKDNGDEQYF. CDR3 in DNA: TGTGCCAGCAGTTCTAAGGACAACGGAGACGAGCAGTACTTC. J is TRBJ2-7 and V is TRBV28; D is perhaps TRBD1 (5 bases). The CDR3 runs 14 residues. Germline loops: CDR1 MDHEN, CDR2 SYDVKM. Trimming left V 4 bases short and J 5 bases short, with 15 bases between.

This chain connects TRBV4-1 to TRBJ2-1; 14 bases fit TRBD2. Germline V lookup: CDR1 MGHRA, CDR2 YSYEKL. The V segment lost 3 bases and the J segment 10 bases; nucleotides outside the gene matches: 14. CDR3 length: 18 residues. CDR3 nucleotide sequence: TGCGCCAGCAGCCATGAAGGAGGGCCGGGACTAGCGGGGGAAGAGCAGTTCTTC. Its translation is CASSHEGGPGLAGEEQFF.

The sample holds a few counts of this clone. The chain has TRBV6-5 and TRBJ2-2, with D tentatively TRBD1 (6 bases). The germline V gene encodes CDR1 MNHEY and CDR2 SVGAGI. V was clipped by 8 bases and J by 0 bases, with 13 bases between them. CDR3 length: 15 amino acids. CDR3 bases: TGTGCCAGCGTATGGGGGCCGTCGAACACCGGGGAGCTGTTTTTT. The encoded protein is CASVWGPSNTGELFF.

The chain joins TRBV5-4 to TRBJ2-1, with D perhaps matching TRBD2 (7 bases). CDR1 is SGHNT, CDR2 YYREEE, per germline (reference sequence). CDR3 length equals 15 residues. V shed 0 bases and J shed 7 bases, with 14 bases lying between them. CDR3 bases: TGTGCCAGCAGCTTGGGGAGGGGAGGGGGGAATGAGCAGTTCTTC. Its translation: CASSLGRGGGNEQFF.

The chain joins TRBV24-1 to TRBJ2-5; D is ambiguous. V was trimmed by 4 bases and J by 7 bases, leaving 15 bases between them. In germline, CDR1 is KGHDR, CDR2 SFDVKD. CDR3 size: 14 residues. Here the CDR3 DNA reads TGTGCCACCAGTGACCCCGGTAGTTCAGGGACCCAGTACTTC. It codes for CATSDPGSSGTQYF.

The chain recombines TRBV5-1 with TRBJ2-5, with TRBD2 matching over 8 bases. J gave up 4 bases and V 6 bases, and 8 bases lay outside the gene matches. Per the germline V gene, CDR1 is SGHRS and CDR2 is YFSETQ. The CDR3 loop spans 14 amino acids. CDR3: CASTQGLGVETQYF. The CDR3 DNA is TGCGCCAGCACCCAGGGACTAGGGGTAGAGACCCAGTACTTC.

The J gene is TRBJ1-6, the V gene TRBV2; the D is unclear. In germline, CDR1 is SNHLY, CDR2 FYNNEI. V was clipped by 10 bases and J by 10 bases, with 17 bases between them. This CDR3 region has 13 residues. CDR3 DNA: TGTGCCACAAGCGGGAGGTTAGACTCACCCCTCCACTTT. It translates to CATSGRLDSPLHF.

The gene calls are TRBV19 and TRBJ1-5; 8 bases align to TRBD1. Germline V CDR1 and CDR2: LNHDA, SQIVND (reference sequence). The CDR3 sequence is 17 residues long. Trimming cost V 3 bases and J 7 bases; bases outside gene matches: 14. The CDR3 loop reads CASSMEEAGGAWQPQHF. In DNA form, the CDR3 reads TGTGCCAGTAGTATGGAGGAAGCAGGGGGCGCCTGGCAGCCCCAGCATTTT.

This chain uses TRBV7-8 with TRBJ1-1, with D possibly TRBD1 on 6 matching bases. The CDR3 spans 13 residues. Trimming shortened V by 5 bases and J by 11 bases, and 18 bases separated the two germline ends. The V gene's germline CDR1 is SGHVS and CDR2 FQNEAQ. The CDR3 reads CASSPRTVQKAFF. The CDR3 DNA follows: TGTGCCAGCAGCCCCCGGACAGTTCAGAAGGCTTTCTTT.

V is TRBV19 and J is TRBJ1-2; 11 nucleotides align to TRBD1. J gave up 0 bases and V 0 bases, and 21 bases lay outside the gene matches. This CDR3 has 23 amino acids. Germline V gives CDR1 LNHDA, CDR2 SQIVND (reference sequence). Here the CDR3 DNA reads TGTGCCAGTAGTATAGATACCCATACTGAATTCTGGACAGGGGGCCCGTCTAACTATGGCTACACCTTC. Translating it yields CASSIDTHTEFWTGGPSNYGYTF. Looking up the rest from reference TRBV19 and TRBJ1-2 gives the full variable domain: DGGITQSPKYLFRKEGQNVTLSCEQNLNHDAMYWYRQDPGQGLRLIYYSQIVNDFQKGDIAEGYSVSREKKESFPLTVTSAQKNPTAFYLCASSIDTHTEFWTGGPSNYGYTFGSGTRLTVV.